What follows are 9 T cell receptor beta chains derived from one specimen sequenced in a study of cytomegalovirus exposure and HLA in healthy donors. PCR involved 60 Vbeta and 13 Jbeta primers. Method: immunoSEQ multiplex PCR; TCRdb's copy keeps in-frame clones and lacks some. This sample has around 200,000 clones, with 65% to 80% found just once. Specimen: PBMCs. All receptors come from a girl aged 2-10 years in good health and CMV-seronegative.

V gene TRBV2 combines with J gene TRBJ2-1, with D possibly matching TRBD2 (6 bases). CDR1 and CDR2 from the germline V gene are SNHLY and FYNNEI. The CDR3 covers 15 residues. Trimming left V 8 bases short and J 9 bases short, with 23 bases between. The CDR3 reads CASGKSGLTAGEQFF. The CDR3, as DNA: TGTGCCAGCGGGAAATCGGGACTGACTGCCGGTGAGCAGTTCTTC.

The V and J genes are TRBV5-4 and TRBJ2-1; D possibly corresponds to TRBD1 (5 bases). Germline V gene data show CDR1 as SGHNT and CDR2 as YYREEE (reference sequence). The CDR3 consists of 16 residues. V lost 0 bases and J 13 bases, leaving 23 bases between the germline ends. The CDR3 region has the DNA TGTGCCAGCAGCTTGGAAACAGGAAGCCGCCAGCACTATCAGTTCTTC. Its protein product is CASSLETGSRQHYQFF. The full variable domain, in which reference TRBV5-4 and TRBJ2-1 provide the parts outside the CDR3, is ETGVTQSPTHLIKTRGQQVTLRCSSQSGHNTVSWYQQALGQGPQFIFQYYREEENGRGNFPPRFSGLQFPNYSSELNVNALELDDSALYLCASSLETGSRQHYQFFGPGTRLTVL.

J is TRBJ2-2 and V is TRBV2, with TRBD1 matching 8 bases. Trimming cost V 9 bases and J 4 bases; bases outside gene matches: 4. The CDR3 sequence is 13 residues long. Per germline, CDR1 SNHLY and CDR2 FYNNEI. CDR3 DNA: TGTGCCAGTAAAACAGGGGGCACCGGGGAGCTGTTTTTT. This codes for CASKTGGTGELFF.

The V gene is TRBV19, the J gene TRBJ2-2; D gene ambiguous. V was trimmed by 3 bases and J by 1 base, leaving 6 bases between them. Germline CDR1 and CDR2: LNHDA and SQIVND (reference sequence). The CDR3 has 14 residues. Here the CDR3 reads CASSIVVNTGELFF. DNA for the CDR3: TGTGCCAGTAGTATCGTAGTGAACACCGGGGAGCTGTTTTTT.

This clone appeared a single time. The chain uses TRBV19 and TRBJ1-1, with D perhaps TRBD1 (5 bases). Trimming cost V 5 bases and J 0 bases, with 19 bases left between them. There are 17 residues in the CDR3. CDR1 is LNHDA, CDR2 SQIVND, per germline (reference sequence). This chain's CDR3 is CASSHRAGGFMNTEAFF. The CDR3 DNA is TGTGCCAGTAGTCATAGAGCCGGGGGGTTTATGAACACTGAAGCTTTCTTT.

The chain has TRBV5-1 and TRBJ2-1, with TRBD2 identical over 8 bases. The CDR3 has 15 residues. V shed 4 bases, J shed 7 bases, and the junction held 10 bases outside the gene matches. Looked up from germline, CDR1 is SGHRS and CDR2 is YFSETQ. The CDR3 protein is CASSGISGTGNEQFF. The DNA of the CDR3 is TGCGCCAGCAGCGGAATTAGCGGGACGGGGAATGAGCAGTTCTTC.

The chain has TRBV2 and TRBJ2-3; the match to TRBD2 covers 8 bases. The CDR3 contains 16 residues. The J segment lost 2 bases and the V segment lost 3 bases, leaving 7 bases of the junction unmatched. Germline loops: CDR1 SNHLY, CDR2 FYNNEI. The chain's CDR3 is CASSEGPGGDTDTQYF. The CDR3 region has the DNA TGTGCCAGCAGTGAGGGGCCGGGGGGGGACACAGATACGCAGTATTTT.

This chain's CDR3 is CASSDWAEGSTEAFF. DNA of the CDR3: TGTGCCAGCAGTGACTGGGCGGAGGGGAGCACTGAAGCTTTCTTT. J is TRBJ1-1 and V is TRBV2, with D maybe TRBD1 (5 bases). The V gene lost 3 bases and the J gene lost 4 bases, with 15 bases spanning the gap. The CDR3 is 15 residues long. Germline CDR1 is SNHLY and CDR2 is FYNNEI.

This clone turned up a few times. The J gene is TRBJ2-7, the V gene TRBV25-1, with D possibly TRBD1 on 5 matching bases. CDR1 and CDR2 (germline): MGHDK, SYGVNS. V gave up 5 bases and J gave up 0 bases, with 11 bases separating them. The CDR3 contains 14 residues. In nucleotides, the CDR3 is TGTGCCAGCAGTACCCAGGGAAGCTCCTACGAGCAGTACTTC. Its translation: CASSTQGSSYEQYF.